The clone carrying this T cell receptor (beta chain) is medium-sized (0.01 to 0.1%). The target antigen is unknown. In the original processing: Across clinicopathological groups, CDR3 differences served as the basis for building a distant-metastasis classifier for papillary thyroid cancer. MiXCR re-clonotyped the PCR reads for TCRdb. V and J calls and clone size were set by TCRdb, not the authors. The sample includes around 20,000 clones, approximately 10% of them seen just once. The CDR3 contains 13 residues. The germline CDR1 and CDR2 sequences are MDHEN and SYDVKM. Trimming took 9 bases from V and 4 from J, leaving 13 bases between them. Nobody among the patients had been given any treatment before thyroid surgery. This specimen comes from a study of metastatic and nonmetastatic thyroid tumors. Study findings and constraints: Benign nodules reportedly had significantly lower TCR beta diversity than malignant thyroid tumors in blood and tumor.

The gene calls are TRBV28 and TRBJ2-1; the D gene is possibly TRBD1 (6 bases). The sample consisted of blood. The sequence was collected from a female donor with papillary thyroid cancer or a benign thyroid nodule (not recorded which). Some clones in this sample may be carry-over from other donors' samples. As DNA, the CDR3 is TGTGCCAGTTCGGCAGGGGATTACAATGAGCAGTTCTTC. It encodes CASSAGDYNEQFF.